Detailed here is one TCR beta chain. Antigen unknown. Trimming pared 5 bases from V and 2 bases from J, leaving 9 bases between. The CDR3 covers 12 residues. The germline gives CDR1 GTSNPN, CDR2 SVGIG (reference sequence). Only cases whose brain tissue showed the highest T cell transcript signatures were sequenced. The source of the sample is a study of brain T cells in children with intractable seizures. Study conclusions and caveats: Pre-surgery blood may have been undersampled, hiding some clones. Only CDR3 sequence similarity suggested viral specificity, without known HCMV serostatus.

Assay used: immunoSEQ multiplex PCR; TCRdb lists only in-frame clones, some missing. The profile shows about 80,000 clones, around nine tenths of them singletons. The input for sequencing was peripheral blood, taken at surgery. The TCR was taken from a girl aged 2-9 years with Rasmussen encephalitis and intractable seizures. This chain connects TRBV30 to TRBJ2-5, with D unclear. CDR3 loop: CAWGFSQETQYF. The CDR3, as DNA: TGTGCCTGGGGGTTCAGTCAAGAGACCCAGTACTTC. Full variable domain (remainder filled in from reference TRBV30 and TRBJ2-5): SQTIHQWPATLVQPVGSPLSLECTVEGTSNPNLYWYRQAAGRGLQLLFYSVGIGQISSEVPQNLSASRPQDRQFILSSKKLLLSDSGFYLCAWGFSQETQYFGPGTRLLVL.